Presented here are 9 T cell receptor beta chains from one specimen sequenced in a study of blood T cells in healthy people across ages. A J-beta primer mix and a sample-barcoded 5' primer were used in a second PCR of about 7 to 12 cycles. TCRdb fed the 5' RACE reads into MiXCR, producing one record per CDR3 protein. The sample gives about 680,000 distinct CDR3 sequences, roughly 50% of which show up once; about 32% is in the top ten. The specimen sequenced was blood. These receptors were taken from a woman in her fifties or sixties in good health.

Only a few counts were recorded for this clonotype. This chain links TRBV4-2 with TRBJ2-3, with D perhaps TRBD2 (5 bases). The ends were cut back, 4 bases at V and 2 bases at J, with 10 bases in the middle. This CDR3 is 14 amino acids long. From germline, CDR1 is LGHNA and CDR2 YNFKEQ. CDR3 sequence (DNA): TGTGCCAGCAGCCCAACTAGGACCACAGATACGCAGTATTTT. It translates to CASSPTRTTDTQYF.

The V and J genes are TRBV6-6 and TRBJ2-4; D may be TRBD1 or TRBD2 (6 bases each). CDR3 size: 14 residues. V was trimmed by 7 bases and J by 0 bases, leaving 10 bases between them. Germline CDR1 and CDR2: MNHNY and SVGAGI (reference sequence). The CDR3 DNA sequence: TGTGCCAGCACCTCGGGGGCAGCCAAAAACATTCAGTACTTC. It codes for CASTSGAAKNIQYF.

This clonotype has at least ten counts. The V gene is TRBV12-3 or TRBV12-4, the J gene TRBJ2-2, with TRBD2 identical over 10 bases. This CDR3 contains 18 residues. The V and J ends lost 3 bases and 7 bases, in that order; junction bases with no gene match: 14. The CDR3 protein is CASSFGAIAGGPGGELFF. As DNA, the CDR3 is TGTGCCAGCAGTTTTGGCGCAATAGCGGGAGGTCCGGGCGGGGAGCTGTTTTTT.

Only a few counts were recorded for this clonotype. The chain carries TRBV4-2 and TRBJ2-7; D is undetermined. The V gene's germline CDR1 is LGHNA and CDR2 YNFKEQ. This CDR3 contains 14 residues. V dropped 1 base and J dropped 7 bases, with 14 bases sitting between them. For the CDR3, the DNA is TGTGCCAGCAGCCAAGTGATTAGTGGGTATGAGCAGTACTTC. This sequence encodes CASSQVISGYEQYF.

The chain links TRBV7-9 to TRBJ2-7; D remains ambiguous. This CDR3 has 12 residues. CDR1 is SEHNR and CDR2 is FQNEAQ in the germline V gene (reference sequence). V was shortened by 4 bases and J by 3 bases, with 7 bases between the two germline ends. CDR3 bases: TGTGCCAGCAGCTCCGACATCTACGAGCAGTACTTC. It codes for CASSSDIYEQYF.

This clonotype was observed a handful of times. This chain joins TRBV7-2 and TRBJ1-6, with D possibly TRBD1 on 6 matching bases. V was pared by 2 bases and J by 7 bases, with 9 bases between. The CDR3 spans 14 residues. Germline CDR1 SGHTA, CDR2 FQGNSA. The CDR3 region is CASSLQGRNSPLHF. CDR3 nucleotides: TGTGCCAGCAGCTTACAGGGGCGGAATTCACCCCTCCACTTT.

In its sample, this clonotype was seen a few times. In DNA, the CDR3 is TGTGCCAGCAGCGTAGCTGGAGGGGCCAAAAACATTCAGTACTTC. Protein: CASSVAGGAKNIQYF. The J gene is TRBJ2-4, the V gene TRBV9, with D possibly TRBD2 on 6 matching bases. Germline V CDR1 and CDR2: SGDLS, YYNGEE. The CDR3 spans 15 residues. The V end lost 0 bases, the J end lost 1 base, and 8 bases lay between the germline ends. The entire variable domain, with the rest obtained from reference TRBV9 and TRBJ2-4, is as follows: DSGVTQTPKHLITATGQRVTLRCSPRSGDLSVYWYQQSLDQGLQFLIQYYNGEERAKGNILERFSAQQFPDLHSELNLSSLELGDSALYFCASSVAGGAKNIQYFGAGTRLSVL.

The sample holds a few counts of this clonotype. J is TRBJ2-7 and V is TRBV12-3 or TRBV12-4, with 9 positions matching TRBD2. This CDR3 has 14 amino acids. With 5 bases clipped from V and 6 bases from J, the junction kept 8 bases outside the gene matches. DNA of the CDR3: TGTGCCAGCAGTACCGGGACTAGCTCCCTCGAGCAGTACTTC. Encoded protein: CASSTGTSSLEQYF.

This clonotype was found a few times. The rearrangement uses TRBV4-2 and TRBJ2-3; D call uncertain. Germline V gene sequence: CDR1 LGHNA, CDR2 YNFKEQ. The CDR3 is 12 residues long. The germline V and J ends were trimmed by 5 bases and 4 bases, with 7 bases remaining between them. The chain's CDR3 is CASSIPSDTQYF. The DNA for the CDR3 is TGTGCCAGCAGCATTCCCTCAGATACGCAGTATTTT.